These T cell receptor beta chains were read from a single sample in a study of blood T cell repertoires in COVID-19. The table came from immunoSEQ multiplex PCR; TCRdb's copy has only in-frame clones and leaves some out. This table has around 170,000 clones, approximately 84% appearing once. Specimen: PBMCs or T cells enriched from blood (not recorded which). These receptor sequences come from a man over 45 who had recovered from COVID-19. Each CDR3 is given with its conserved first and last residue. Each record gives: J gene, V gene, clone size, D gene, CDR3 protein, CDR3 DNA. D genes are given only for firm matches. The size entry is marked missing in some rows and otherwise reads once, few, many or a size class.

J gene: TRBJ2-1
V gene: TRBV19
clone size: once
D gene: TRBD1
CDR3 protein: CASSMRDSLNNEQFF
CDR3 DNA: TGTGCCAGTAGTATGAGGGACAGTCTTAACAATGAGCAGTTCTTC

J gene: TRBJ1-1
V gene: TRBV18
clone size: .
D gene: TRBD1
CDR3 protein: CASSPGTGKLNTEAFF
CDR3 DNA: TGTGCCAGCTCACCCGGGACAGGGAAATTGAACACTGAAGCTTTCTTT

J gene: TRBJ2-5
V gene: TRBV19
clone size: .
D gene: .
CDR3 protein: CASSIGSPLAKTQYF
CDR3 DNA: TGTGCCAGTAGTATCGGGTCCCCCCTAGCCAAGACCCAGTACTTC

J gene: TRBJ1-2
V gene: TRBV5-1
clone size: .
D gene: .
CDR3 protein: CASSLENPRNYGYTF
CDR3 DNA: TGCGCCAGCAGCTTGGAGAACCCGAGGAACTATGGCTACACCTTC

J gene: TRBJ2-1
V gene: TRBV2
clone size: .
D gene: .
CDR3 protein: CASSVAGANSYNEQFF
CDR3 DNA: TGTGCCAGCAGTGTGGCAGGGGCCAACTCCTACAATGAGCAGTTCTTC

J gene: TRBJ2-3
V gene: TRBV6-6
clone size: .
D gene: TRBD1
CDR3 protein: CASSPNRDRGPRGDTQYF
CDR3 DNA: TGTGCCAGCAGTCCTAACCGGGACAGGGGTCCGCGTGGAGATACGCAGTATTTT

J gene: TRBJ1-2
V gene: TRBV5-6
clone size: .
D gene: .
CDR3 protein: CASSLERSNYGYTF
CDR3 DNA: TGTGCCAGCAGCTTGGAACGGTCCAACTATGGCTACACCTTC

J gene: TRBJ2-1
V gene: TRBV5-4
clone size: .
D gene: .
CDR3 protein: CALSQGVDEQFF
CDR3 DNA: TGTGCCCTCTCCCAAGGGGTCGATGAGCAGTTCTTC

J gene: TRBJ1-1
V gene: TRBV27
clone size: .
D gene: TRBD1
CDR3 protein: CASSAYRGNTEAFF
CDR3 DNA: TGTGCCAGCAGTGCATACAGGGGGAACACTGAAGCTTTCTTT

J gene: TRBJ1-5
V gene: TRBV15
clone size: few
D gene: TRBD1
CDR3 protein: CATSSLGQGANQPQHF
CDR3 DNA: TGTGCCACCAGCAGTTTAGGACAGGGGGCGAATCAGCCCCAGCATTTT

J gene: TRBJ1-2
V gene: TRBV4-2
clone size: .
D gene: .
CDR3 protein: CASSPDSYGYTF
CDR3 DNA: TGTGCCAGCAGCCCGGACAGCTATGGCTACACCTTC

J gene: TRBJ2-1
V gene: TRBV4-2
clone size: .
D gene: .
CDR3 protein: CASSQGAGAISYNEQFF
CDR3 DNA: TGTGCCAGCAGCCAAGGGGCGGGGGCGATCTCCTACAATGAGCAGTTCTTC

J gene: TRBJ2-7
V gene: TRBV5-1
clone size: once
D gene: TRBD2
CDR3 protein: CASSFAGFGLAESSYEQYF
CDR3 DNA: TGCGCCAGCAGCTTCGCAGGGTTTGGGCTAGCGGAGAGCTCCTACGAGCAGTACTTC

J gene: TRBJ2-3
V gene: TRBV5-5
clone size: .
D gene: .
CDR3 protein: CASSVPGSTDTQYF
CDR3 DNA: TGTGCCAGCAGCGTGCCCGGGAGCACAGATACGCAGTATTTT

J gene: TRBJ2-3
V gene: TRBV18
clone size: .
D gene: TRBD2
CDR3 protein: CASSLLTSGGASDTQYF
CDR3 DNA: TGTGCCAGCTCACTACTGACTAGCGGGGGGGCGTCGGATACGCAGTATTTT

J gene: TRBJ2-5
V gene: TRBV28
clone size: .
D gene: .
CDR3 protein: CASSPDRTQETQYF
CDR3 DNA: TGTGCCAGCAGTCCCGACAGGACCCAAGAGACCCAGTACTTC

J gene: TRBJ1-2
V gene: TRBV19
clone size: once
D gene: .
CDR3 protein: CASSIAAGYGYTF
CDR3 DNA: TGTGCCAGTAGTATAGCGGCGGGGTATGGCTACACCTTC

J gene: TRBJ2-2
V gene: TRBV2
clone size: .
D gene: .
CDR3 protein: CASSGAGELFF
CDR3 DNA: TGTGCCAGCTCGGGGGCCGGGGAGCTGTTTTTT

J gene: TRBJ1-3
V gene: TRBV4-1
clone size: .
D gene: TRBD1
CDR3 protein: CASSLRTGTGRGNTIYF
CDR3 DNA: TGCGCCAGCAGCCTAAGAACCGGGACAGGGAGAGGAAACACCATATATTTT

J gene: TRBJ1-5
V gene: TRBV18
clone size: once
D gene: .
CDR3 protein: CASSDSPNQPQHF
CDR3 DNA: TGTGCCAGCTCGGACAGCCCCAATCAGCCCCAGCATTTT

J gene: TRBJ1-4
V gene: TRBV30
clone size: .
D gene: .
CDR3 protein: CAWSVTTVTNEKLFF
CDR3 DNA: TGTGCCTGGAGTGTCACGACAGTAACTAATGAAAAACTGTTTTTT

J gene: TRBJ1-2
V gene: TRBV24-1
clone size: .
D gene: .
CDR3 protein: CATSDLSGNYGYTF
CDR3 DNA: TGTGCCACCAGTGATTTGTCAGGGAACTATGGCTACACCTTC

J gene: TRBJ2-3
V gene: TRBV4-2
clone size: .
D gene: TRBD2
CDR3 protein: CASSQGGGGEDPDTQYF
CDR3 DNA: TGTGCCAGCAGCCAAGGCGGCGGGGGGGAGGACCCAGATACGCAGTATTTT

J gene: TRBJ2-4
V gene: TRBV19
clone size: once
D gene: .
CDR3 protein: CASSIDRGTFLQYF
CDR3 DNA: TGTGCCAGTAGTATAGACAGGGGCACCTTCCTTCAGTACTTC

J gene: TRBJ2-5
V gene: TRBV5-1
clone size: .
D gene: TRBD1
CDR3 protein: CASSLWDRAETQYF
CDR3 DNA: TGCGCCAGCAGCTTGTGGGACAGAGCGGAGACCCAGTACTTC

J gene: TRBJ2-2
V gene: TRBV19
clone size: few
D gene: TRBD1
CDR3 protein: CASSYRQGVDAGELFF
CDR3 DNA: TGTGCCAGTAGTTATAGACAGGGCGTGGACGCCGGGGAGCTGTTTTTT

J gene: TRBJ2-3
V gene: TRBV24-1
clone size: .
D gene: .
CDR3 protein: CATSDSGTIGTDTQYF
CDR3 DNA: TGTGCCACCAGTGATTCCGGGACAATAGGCACAGATACGCAGTATTTT

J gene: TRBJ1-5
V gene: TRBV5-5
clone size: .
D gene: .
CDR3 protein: CASSLGHVNQPQHF
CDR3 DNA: TGTGCCAGCAGCCTTGGACATGTCAATCAGCCCCAGCATTTT

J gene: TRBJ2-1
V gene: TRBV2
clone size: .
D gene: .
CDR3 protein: CASSGNRDNEQFF
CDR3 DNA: TGTGCCAGCAGTGGCAACAGGGACAATGAGCAGTTCTTC

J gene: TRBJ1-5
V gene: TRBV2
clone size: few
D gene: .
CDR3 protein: CASSATGTTRNQPQHF
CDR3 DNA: TGTGCCAGCAGTGCCACCGGGACAACAAGGAATCAGCCCCAGCATTTT

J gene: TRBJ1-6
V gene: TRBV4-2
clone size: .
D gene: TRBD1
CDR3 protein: CASSPRTGVDNSPLHF
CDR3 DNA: TGTGCCAGCAGTCCACGGACAGGGGTCGATAATTCACCCCTCCACTTT

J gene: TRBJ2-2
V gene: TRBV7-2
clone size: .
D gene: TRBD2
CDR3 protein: CASSPLAGGPRTGELFF
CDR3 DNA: TGTGCCAGCAGCCCGCTAGCGGGGGGGCCCAGGACCGGGGAGCTGTTTTTT

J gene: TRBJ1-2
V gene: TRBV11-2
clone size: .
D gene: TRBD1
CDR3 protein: CASSLVTGLKPNYGYTF
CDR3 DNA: TGTGCCAGCAGCTTAGTGACAGGGCTCAAACCGAACTATGGCTACACCTTC

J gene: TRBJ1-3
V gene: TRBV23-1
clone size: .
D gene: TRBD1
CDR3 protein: CASSLPKDRGIIYF
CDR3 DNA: TGCGCCAGCAGTCTCCCCAAAGACAGGGGGATCATATATTTT

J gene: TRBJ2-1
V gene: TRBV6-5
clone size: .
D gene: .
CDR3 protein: CASSTTIASYNEQFF
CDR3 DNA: TGTGCCAGCAGTACGACCATAGCCTCCTACAATGAGCAGTTCTTC

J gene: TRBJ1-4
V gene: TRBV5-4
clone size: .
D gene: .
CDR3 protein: CASSLDREKLFF
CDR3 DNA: TGTGCCAGCAGCTTGGATCGTGAAAAACTGTTTTTT

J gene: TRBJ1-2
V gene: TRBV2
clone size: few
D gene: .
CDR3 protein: CASSVGLVGYTF
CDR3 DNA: TGTGCCAGCAGTGTCGGACTGGTCGGCTACACCTTC

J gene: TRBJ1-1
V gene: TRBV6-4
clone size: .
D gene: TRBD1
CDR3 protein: CASSASVQGASEAFF
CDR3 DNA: TGTGCCAGCAGTGCCTCTGTACAGGGGGCGAGTGAAGCTTTCTTT

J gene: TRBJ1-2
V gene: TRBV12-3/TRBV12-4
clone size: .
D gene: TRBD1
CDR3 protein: CASSPQGQYGYTF
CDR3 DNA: TGTGCCAGCAGTCCGCAGGGACAGTATGGCTACACCTTC

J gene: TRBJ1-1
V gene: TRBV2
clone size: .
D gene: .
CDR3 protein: CASLKEGQNTEAFF
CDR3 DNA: TGTGCCAGCCTAAAGGAGGGGCAGAACACTGAAGCTTTCTTT

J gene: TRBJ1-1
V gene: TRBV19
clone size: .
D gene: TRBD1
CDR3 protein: CAISPRGPRNTEAFF
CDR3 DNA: TGTGCCATCTCCCCCAGGGGGCCACGGAACACTGAAGCTTTCTTT

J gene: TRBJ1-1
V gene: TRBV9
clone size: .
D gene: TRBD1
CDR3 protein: CASSVVTGATEAFF
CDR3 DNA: TGTGCCAGCAGCGTAGTAACAGGGGCCACTGAAGCTTTCTTT

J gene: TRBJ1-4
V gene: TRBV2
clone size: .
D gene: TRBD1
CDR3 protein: CASSTNQLTGGREKLFF
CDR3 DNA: TGTGCCAGCAGTACCAACCAACTGACAGGGGGAAGAGAAAAACTGTTTTTT

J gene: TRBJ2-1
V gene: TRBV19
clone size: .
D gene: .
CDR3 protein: CASSLPDNEQFF
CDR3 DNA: TGTGCCAGTAGCCTGCCGGACAATGAGCAGTTCTTC